What follows are 30 T cell receptor beta chains derived from one specimen sequenced in a study of vaccination effects on CD4 cells after COVID-19. Peptide-pool stimulation followed by sequencing identified expanded antigen-specific CD4+ clonotypes in the ViraFEST assay. A 10-day culture period preceded the isolation of CD4+ T cells. Participants got two doses of BNT162b2 or mRNA-1273 vaccine. Sequencing used immunoSEQ multiplex PCR; TCRdb keeps in-frame clones, though not all of them. Altogether 27,000 or so clones are present, around 82% being singletons, with the ten largest covering almost 1.5%. These receptors are not linked to any known antigen. The starting material was CD4+ T cells from PBMCs cultured with HCoV-NL63 spike peptides, obtained after COVID-19 vaccination. The origin of the receptors is a human donor who received a COVID-19 vaccine. Some clones in this sample may be carry-over from other donors' samples.

The genes are TRBV9 and TRBJ2-3; perhaps D is TRBD1 or TRBD2 (5 bases each). The germline CDR1 and CDR2 sequences are SGDLS and YYNGEE. The CDR3 has 15 residues. The ends were cut back, 1 base at V and 2 bases at J, with 11 bases in the middle. CDR3 sequence reads: CASSVLPGTTDTQYF. The CDR3 DNA sequence: TGTGCCAGCAGCGTATTGCCAGGGACCACAGATACGCAGTATTTT. Combining the CDR3 with reference TRBV9 and TRBJ2-3 gives the whole variable domain DSGVTQTPKHLITATGQRVTLRCSPRSGDLSVYWYQQSLDQGLQFLIQYYNGEERAKGNILERFSAQQFPDLHSELNLSSLELGDSALYFCASSVLPGTTDTQYFGPGTRLTVL.

The chain recombines TRBV5-4 with TRBJ2-5; 7 nucleotides agree with TRBD2. The CDR3 spans 14 residues. The germline V gene has CDR1 SGHNT and CDR2 YYREEE (reference sequence). Trimming cost V 2 bases and J 3 bases; bases outside gene matches: 4. The CDR3 DNA sequence: TGTGCCAGCAGCTTTGGGAGCGGGGAAGAGACCCAGTACTTC. Translation gives CASSFGSGEETQYF.

V is TRBV28 and J is TRBJ1-4; unclear D gene. Germline-derived CDR1 and CDR2 are MDHEN and SYDVKM. The CDR3 runs 14 residues. The V end lost 2 bases, the J end lost 8 bases, and 12 bases lay between the germline ends. CDR3 DNA sequence: TGTGCCAGCAGTTTAGCGGGCCACTCAGAAAAACTGTTTTTT. Encoded protein: CASSLAGHSEKLFF. Using reference TRBV28 and TRBJ1-4 for the parts outside the CDR3, the full variable domain is DVKVTQSSRYLVKRTGEKVFLECVQDMDHENMFWYRQDPGLGLRLIYFSYDVKMKEKGDIPEGYSVSREKKERFSLILESASTNQTSMYLCASSLAGHSEKLFFGSGTQLSVL.

CDR3 residues: CASSNTGLYGYTF. CDR3 DNA sequence: TGTGCCAGCAGTAATACAGGACTCTATGGCTACACCTTC. The chain employs TRBV2 and TRBJ1-2, with D tentatively TRBD1 (5 bases). The germline V gene has CDR1 SNHLY and CDR2 FYNNEI. This CDR3 has 13 residues. The germline V and J ends were trimmed by 5 bases and 4 bases, with 11 bases remaining between them.

This chain joins TRBV6-5 and TRBJ1-2; possibly TRBD1 for D (5 bases). Trimming left V 5 bases short and J 4 bases short, with 5 bases between. The CDR3 has 11 amino acids. Germline V gives CDR1 MNHEY, CDR2 SVGAGI. The CDR3 reads CASSTGYGYTF. The CDR3 DNA reads as TGTGCCAGCAGTACAGGCTATGGCTACACCTTC.

This chain uses TRBV5-1 with TRBJ1-2; 10 positions agree with TRBD1. Trimming removed 2 bases from V and 0 bases from J; junction bases left unmatched: 10. The CDR3 loop spans 18 amino acids. Germline CDR1 and CDR2: SGHRS and YFSETQ. The CDR3 DNA follows: TGCGCCAGCAGCTTCCTTGGGGACAGGGGTGTTTCTAACTATGGCTACACCTTC. This translates into CASSFLGDRGVSNYGYTF.

The chain uses TRBV14 and TRBJ2-5; D not resolved. V lost 1 base and J 1 base, leaving 7 bases between the germline ends. This CDR3 region has 14 residues. Germline V gene data show CDR1 as SGHDN and CDR2 as FVKESK. The CDR3 sequence is CASSQVRGQETQYF. The CDR3 nucleotides are TGTGCCAGCAGCCAAGTGAGAGGCCAAGAGACCCAGTACTTC.

CDR3 DNA: TGTGCCAGCTCACCAACGGGCCCTGGTGACTATGGCTACACCTTC. Protein: CASSPTGPGDYGYTF. V gene TRBV18 combines with J gene TRBJ1-2, with D unresolved. V was shortened by 2 bases and J by 3 bases, with 13 bases between the two germline ends. CDR1 and CDR2 (germline): KGHSH, LQKENI. CDR3 size: 15 residues.

This clone occurred once. The chain is built from TRBV6-5 and TRBJ2-5; a possible D gene is TRBD2 (7 bases). The V end was cut by 6 bases, the J end by 4 bases, with 18 bases between. CDR3 size: 15 residues. Germline V gene data show CDR1 as MNHEY and CDR2 as SVGAGI. The CDR3 spells CASSRLRGAGETQYF. CDR3 sequence (DNA): TGTGCCAGCAGCAGACTTCGGGGGGCTGGAGAGACCCAGTACTTC.

The rearrangement uses TRBV18 and TRBJ1-1; D not certain. Germline CDR1 reads KGHSH; CDR2 reads LQKENI. CDR3 size: 13 residues. V was pared by 3 bases and J by 1 base, with 6 bases between. The CDR3 coding sequence is TGTGCCAGCTCACCGGCGGGGAACACTGAAGCTTTCTTT. Its protein is CASSPAGNTEAFF.

J is TRBJ2-1 and V is TRBV18; D might be TRBD1 (5 bases). Trimming pared 1 base from V and 5 bases from J, leaving 9 bases between. Germline CDR1 KGHSH, CDR2 LQKENI. The CDR3 is 14 amino acids. In DNA form, the CDR3 reads TGTGCCAGCTCACCACAGGGGTTCGACAATGAGCAGTTCTTC. It encodes CASSPQGFDNEQFF.

V is TRBV19 and J is TRBJ1-5; D is perhaps TRBD1 (5 bases). The V gene's germline CDR1 is LNHDA and CDR2 SQIVND (reference sequence). V lost 5 bases to trimming and J lost 3 bases, with 11 bases between them. The CDR3 extends over 14 amino acids. This CDR3 reads CASSQGRDNQPQHF. DNA of the CDR3: TGTGCCAGTAGTCAGGGACGGGACAATCAGCCCCAGCATTTT.

The gene calls are TRBV15 and TRBJ2-1; D not resolved. The germline CDR1 and CDR2 sequences are LNHNV and YYDKDF (reference sequence). The V end lost 0 bases, the J end lost 8 bases, and 8 bases lay between the germline ends. The CDR3 spans 13 residues. CDR3 sequence: CATSREERYEQFF. DNA of the CDR3: TGTGCCACCAGCAGAGAGGAAAGGTATGAGCAGTTCTTC. Full variable domain (rest looked up from reference TRBV15 and TRBJ2-1): DAMVIQNPRYQVTQFGKPVTLSCSQTLNHNVMYWYQQKSSQAPKLLFHYYDKDFNNEADTPDNFQSRRPNTSFCFLDIRSPGLGDTAMYLCATSREERYEQFFGPGTRLTVL.

V and J are TRBV5-1 and TRBJ2-2; possibly TRBD2 for D (6 bases). Germline V CDR1 and CDR2: SGHRS, YFSETQ. This CDR3 is 16 amino acids long. V dropped 4 bases and J dropped 7 bases, with 20 bases sitting between them. The CDR3 DNA reads TGCGCCAGCAGCCCGACTTCGGGGGTAGTAGTCGGGGAGCTGTTTTTT. Amino acid sequence: CASSPTSGVVVGELFF.

V is TRBV7-2 and J is TRBJ2-3; 12 bases map to TRBD2. The CDR3 has 16 amino acids. The germline V gene has CDR1 SGHTA and CDR2 FQGNSA. V lost 5 bases and J lost 1; bases outside the gene matches: 4. In nucleotides, the CDR3 is TGTGCCAGCAGCCCTACTAGCGGGGGGCGCACAGATACGCAGTATTTT. Protein product: CASSPTSGGRTDTQYF. Combining the CDR3 with reference TRBV7-2 and TRBJ2-3 gives the whole variable domain GAGVSQSPSNKVTEKGKDVELRCDPISGHTALYWYRQSLGQGLEFLIYFQGNSAPDKSGLPSDRFSAERTGGSVSTLTIQRTQQEDSAVYLCASSPTSGGRTDTQYFGPGTRLTVL.

This sequence joins TRBV30 and TRBJ2-1; 11 bases match TRBD1. Germline lookup yields CDR1 GTSNPN and CDR2 SVGIG (reference sequence). This CDR3 region has 15 residues. J lost 4 bases, V lost 1 base, and 3 bases had no gene match. CDR3 residues: CAWSGGQGGYNEQFF. The CDR3, as DNA: TGTGCCTGGAGTGGGGGACAGGGGGGATACAATGAGCAGTTCTTC.

The V gene is TRBV5-1, the J gene TRBJ2-2, with D tentatively TRBD2 (6 bases). Trimming cost V 0 bases and J 7 bases, with 16 bases left between them. Per germline, CDR1 SGHRS and CDR2 YFSETQ. This CDR3 is built from 16 residues. The CDR3 bases are TGCGCCAGCAGCTTGGTTCCCGGGGGTCGGGTCGGGGAGCTGTTTTTT. Translated, it gives CASSLVPGGRVGELFF.

V gene TRBV2 combines with J gene TRBJ1-1, with D uncertain. The V gene's germline CDR1 is SNHLY and CDR2 FYNNEI. The CDR3 spans 13 residues. Trimming removed 4 bases at V and 1 base at J, with 7 bases between. The CDR3 nucleotides read TGTGCCAGCAGTGTGGCTCCGAACACTGAAGCTTTCTTT. Protein: CASSVAPNTEAFF.

The chain couples TRBV5-1 to TRBJ2-2; D is perhaps TRBD2 (6 bases). CDR3 size: 14 residues. Germline loops: CDR1 SGHRS, CDR2 YFSETQ. V lost 0 bases and J lost 5, with 8 bases in between. CDR3 sequence: CASSLAAGTGELFF. CDR3 sequence (DNA): TGCGCCAGCAGCTTGGCGGCGGGGACCGGGGAGCTGTTTTTT.

This clone is a singleton in its sample. J is TRBJ1-4 and V is TRBV19, with TRBD1 identical over 10 bases. From germline, CDR1 is LNHDA and CDR2 SQIVND (reference sequence). This CDR3 is 15 amino acids long. The trim removed 7 bases at V and 8 bases at J, leaving 10 bases unmatched. As DNA, the CDR3 is TGTGCCAGTACTCTCTTGGGGACAGGGGAAGAAAAACTGTTTTTT. The encoded protein is CASTLLGTGEEKLFF.

On this clone: The sample has other DNA sequences that encode this CDR3 too. The chain combines TRBV5-1 with TRBJ1-6; D is unclear. V lost 0 bases, J lost 10 bases, and 8 bases lay in between. This CDR3 comprises 13 residues. Germline lookup yields CDR1 SGHRS and CDR2 YFSETQ. The CDR3 DNA is TGCGCCAGCAGCTTGGCCGGGAGGTCACCCCTCCACTTT. Protein sequence: CASSLAGRSPLHF.

The gene calls are TRBV19 and TRBJ1-5, with D possibly TRBD1 on 5 matching bases. V lost 5 bases and J lost 5, with 13 bases in between. Germline V lookup: CDR1 LNHDA, CDR2 SQIVND (reference sequence). The CDR3 is 14 amino acids. Here the CDR3 reads CASSGPGMHQPQHF. Here the CDR3 DNA reads TGTGCCAGTAGTGGTCCAGGGATGCATCAGCCCCAGCATTTT.

The chain's CDR3 is CASLWRGSDYGYTF. The CDR3 DNA sequence: TGTGCCAGCCTGTGGCGGGGCTCGGACTATGGCTACACCTTC. This chain connects TRBV6-5 to TRBJ1-2, with D maybe TRBD1 (5 bases). The germline gives CDR1 MNHEY, CDR2 SVGAGI. Between the trimmed V and J ends, which lost 8 bases and 3 bases, there was a span of 16 bases. The CDR3 contains 14 residues.

V usage is TRBV4-2 and J usage is TRBJ1-1; D perhaps matches TRBD1 (5 bases). This CDR3 spans 15 amino acids. Germline assignment: CDR1 LGHNA and CDR2 YNFKEQ. The V end was cut by 3 bases, the J end by 3 bases, with 14 bases between. In DNA, the CDR3 is TGTGCCAGCAGCCACGGGACCTCGAGGGACACTGAAGCTTTCTTT. Its protein is CASSHGTSRDTEAFF.

J is TRBJ2-3 and V is TRBV6-4, with D unresolved. The CDR3 is 15 residues long. V was trimmed by 0 bases and J by 0 bases, leaving 7 bases between them. The germline V gene has CDR1 MRHNA and CDR2 SNTAGT. The CDR3 bases are TGTGCCAGCAGTGACTCAGGGCTTAGCACAGATACGCAGTATTTT. Protein: CASSDSGLSTDTQYF.

The chain couples TRBV5-1 to TRBJ1-5, with TRBD1 identical over 8 bases. The CDR3 length is 15 residues. Germline trimming cut 4 bases from V and 2 bases from J; bases unmatched to any gene: 5. In germline, CDR1 is SGHRS, CDR2 YFSETQ. CDR3 region: CASSSTGGGNQPQHF. The CDR3 coding sequence is TGCGCCAGCAGCAGCACAGGGGGTGGCAATCAGCCCCAGCATTTT.

This chain uses TRBV7-2 with TRBJ1-1; 11 bases fit TRBD1. CDR3 size: 15 residues. Per germline, CDR1 SGHTA and CDR2 FQGNSA. V lost 4 bases to trimming and J lost 1 base; unmatched junction nucleotides: 2. CDR3 coding DNA: TGTGCCAGCAGCTGGACAGGGGGCTGGAACACTGAAGCTTTCTTT. Encoded protein: CASSWTGGWNTEAFF.

The chain combines TRBV7-2 with TRBJ2-1; possible D gene TRBD1, 5 bases. The ends were cut back, 2 bases at V and 4 bases at J, with 9 bases in the middle. The CDR3 totals 14 residues. Germline CDR1 and CDR2: SGHTA and FQGNSA. The CDR3 DNA is TGTGCCAGCAGCTTACAGGGAAGGTACAATGAGCAGTTCTTC. It yields the protein CASSLQGRYNEQFF.

The chain recombines TRBV6-1 with TRBJ2-7, with D perhaps matching TRBD2 (5 bases). The germline V gene has CDR1 MNHNS and CDR2 SASEGT. This CDR3 has 16 residues. The V gene lost 1 base and the J gene lost 3 bases, with 16 bases spanning the gap. CDR3 sequence: CASSEGMAGGYYEQYV. The CDR3, as DNA: TGTGCCAGCAGTGAAGGAATGGCTGGAGGATACTACGAGCAGTACGTC.

The V and J genes are TRBV24-1 and TRBJ2-3; the D gene is possibly TRBD1 (6 bases). Trimming removed 1 base from V and 0 bases from J, with 7 bases in between. The CDR3 contains 15 residues. Germline lookup yields CDR1 KGHDR and CDR2 SFDVKD. Written as DNA, the CDR3 is TGTGCCACCAGTGATTTAGGGGGTAGCACAGATACGCAGTATTTT. Protein sequence: CATSDLGGSTDTQYF.